These 26 T cell receptor beta chains came from one sample sequenced in a study of shared clonotypes between healthy human individuals. TCRdb keeps only in-frame clones here, not all; method: immunoSEQ multiplex PCR. Altogether about 1.5 million clones are present, 95% to 99% being singletons, with the ten largest covering about 0.45%. The sequencing input was naive CD4+ T cells sorted from blood. Subset in this sample: CD45RA+ positively selected. The receptor set was obtained from a man aged 25-45 years in good health.

This chain links TRBV7-2 with TRBJ2-6, with TRBD2 as a possible D gene (5 bases). Trimming removed 7 bases at V and 1 base at J, with 11 bases between. Germline loops: CDR1 SGHTA, CDR2 FQGNSA. This CDR3 has 15 residues. For the CDR3, the DNA is TGTGCCAGCACCGGGATCGAATCTGGGGCCAACGTCCTGACTTTC. Protein sequence: CASTGIESGANVLTF.

This clone was seen a single time. The chain employs TRBV27 and TRBJ2-3; TRBD2 aligns across 12 bases. J lost 0 bases, V lost 6 bases, and 4 bases had no gene match. CDR3 size: 16 residues. Germline V gene sequence: CDR1 MNHEY, CDR2 SMNVEV (reference sequence). The CDR3 protein is CASRAGTSGSTDTQYF. CDR3 bases: TGTGCCAGCAGGGCCGGGACTAGCGGGAGCACAGATACGCAGTATTTT.

The genes are TRBV18 and TRBJ2-7; TRBD2 agrees at 9 bases. Trimming at V came to 4 bases and at J to 6 bases, leaving 10 bases not matched to a gene. CDR1 is KGHSH and CDR2 is LQKENI in the germline V gene. The CDR3 consists of 15 residues. CDR3 in DNA: TGTGCCAGCTCACTAGAAATAGCGGGAGCTACCGAGCAGTACTTC. Translation gives CASSLEIAGATEQYF. The full variable domain, its missing parts supplied by reference TRBV18 and TRBJ2-7, is NAGVMQNPRHLVRRRGQEARLRCSPMKGHSHVYWYRQLPEEGLKFMVYLQKENIIDESGMPKERFSAEFPKEGPSILRIQQVVRGDSAAYFCASSLEIAGATEQYFGPGTRLTVT.

V gene TRBV7-6 combines with J gene TRBJ1-1; D unresolved. This CDR3 is built from 16 residues. Trimming removed 6 bases at V and 2 bases at J, with 19 bases between. The germline V gene has CDR1 SGHVS and CDR2 FNYEAQ. CDR3 sequence (DNA): TGTGCCAGCAGTCCGGGTTGGATAAGGGTAAACACTGAAGCTTTCTTT. This codes for CASSPGWIRVNTEAFF.

This chain connects TRBV27 to TRBJ1-1; D might be TRBD1 (6 bases). Germline values: CDR1 MNHEY, CDR2 SMNVEV (reference sequence). Trimming took 2 bases from V and 0 from J, leaving 7 bases between them. The CDR3 loop spans 14 amino acids. The CDR3: CASSLGQMNTEAFF. In DNA, the CDR3 is TGTGCCAGCAGTTTAGGACAGATGAACACTGAAGCTTTCTTT.

The chain joins TRBV27 to TRBJ2-7, with 10 bases matching TRBD2. CDR1 and CDR2 from the germline V gene are MNHEY and SMNVEV (reference sequence). V was pared by 0 bases and J by 3 bases, with 8 bases of the junction left unmatched. This CDR3 region has 17 residues. The CDR3 nucleotides read TGTGCCAGCAGTTTATCGGGGAGCGGGAGGGATTACTACGAGCAGTACTTC. Translated, it gives CASSLSGSGRDYYEQYF.

The rearrangement links TRBV2 to TRBJ1-5; D is uncertain. The V and J ends lost 4 bases and 6 bases respectively, with 7 bases between them. Germline lookup yields CDR1 SNHLY and CDR2 FYNNEI. This CDR3 has 12 amino acids. In DNA, the CDR3 is TGTGCCAGCAGTGGAGAGGGTCAGCCCCAGCATTTT. Translating gives CASSGEGQPQHF.

The V call is TRBV4-3, the J call TRBJ1-2, with 10 bases lining up with TRBD1. The junction had 5 bases not matched to a gene; V was cut back by 0 bases and J by 7 bases. This CDR3 region has 15 residues. Germline V gene data show CDR1 as LGHNA and CDR2 as YSLEER. CDR3 sequence (DNA): TGCGCCAGCAGCCAAGACGACAGGGGGCAGCTTGGCTACACCTTC. Amino acid sequence: CASSQDDRGQLGYTF.

V and J are TRBV5-8 and TRBJ2-4; D possibly uses TRBD1 or TRBD2 (5 bases each). Germline values: CDR1 SGHTS, CDR2 YDEGEE. The CDR3 is 14 residues long. V was clipped by 7 bases and J by 6 bases, with 17 bases between them. The CDR3 protein is CASGGGPYRNIQYF. CDR3 bases: TGTGCCAGCGGGGGTGGCCCGTACCGAAACATTCAGTACTTC.

V and J are TRBV2 and TRBJ1-5; 7 bases agree with TRBD1. Germline-derived CDR1 and CDR2 are SNHLY and FYNNEI. V gave up 6 bases and J gave up 6 bases; unmatched junction bases: 8. The CDR3 loop spans 14 amino acids. The CDR3 DNA follows: TGTGCCAGCAGGGGGACAGCTCCGGCTCAGCCCCAGCATTTT. The encoded protein is CASRGTAPAQPQHF.

V and J are TRBV27 and TRBJ2-7, with a tentative D call TRBD1 (6 bases). The CDR3 is 15 residues long. The V gene lost 6 bases and the J gene lost 2 bases, with 17 bases spanning the gap. The germline V gene encodes CDR1 MNHEY and CDR2 SMNVEV (reference sequence). The CDR3 sequence: CASSTHRALTYEQYF. CDR3 sequence (DNA): TGTGCCAGCAGCACCCACAGGGCCCTTACCTACGAGCAGTACTTC.

The rearrangement joins TRBV27 to TRBJ1-5; TRBD1 is a possible D gene (5 bases). Germline V gives CDR1 MNHEY, CDR2 SMNVEV (reference sequence). Between the trimmed V and J ends, which lost 2 bases and 4 bases, there was a span of 12 bases. This CDR3 comprises 15 residues. The CDR3 here is CASSLTQGRNQPQHF. The CDR3 nucleotides read TGTGCCAGCAGTTTAACGCAGGGAAGAAATCAGCCCCAGCATTTT.

J is TRBJ1-1 and V is TRBV20-1; possibly TRBD1 for D (5 bases). V lost 5 bases and J lost 4, with 8 bases in between. The CDR3 runs 11 residues. Germline CDR1 reads DFQATT; CDR2 reads SNEGSKA (reference sequence). The CDR3 nucleotides are TGCAGTGCTGGACAAGTCACTGAAGCTTTCTTT. This encodes CSAGQVTEAFF.

This chain joins TRBV11-2 and TRBJ2-2, with 7 bases lining up with TRBD2. V gave up 4 bases and J gave up 6 bases; unmatched junction bases: 8. This CDR3 contains 15 residues. The germline V gene has CDR1 SGHAT and CDR2 FQNNGV. The CDR3 protein is CASSWRTRGSGELFF. The DNA of the CDR3 is TGTGCCAGCAGCTGGAGGACTAGAGGATCCGGGGAGCTGTTTTTT. Variable domain in full (rest from reference TRBV11-2 and TRBJ2-2): EAGVAQSPRYKIIEKRQSVAFWCNPISGHATLYWYQQILGQGPKLLIQFQNNGVVDDSQLPKDRFSAERLKGVDSTLKIQPAKLEDSAVYLCASSWRTRGSGELFFGEGSRLTVL.

The chain joins TRBV7-9 to TRBJ1-4; D remains ambiguous. The CDR3 extends over 14 amino acids. The V end lost 6 bases, the J end lost 0 bases, and 8 bases lay between the germline ends. Germline V gene data show CDR1 as SEHNR and CDR2 as FQNEAQ (reference sequence). The CDR3 DNA sequence: TGTGCCAGCAGTCCACCGGCAACTAATGAAAAACTGTTTTTT. Protein product: CASSPPATNEKLFF.

This chain links TRBV18 with TRBJ2-7, with D perhaps matching TRBD2 (5 bases). V dropped 6 bases and J dropped 4 bases, with 13 bases sitting between them. The CDR3 consists of 13 residues. From germline, CDR1 is KGHSH and CDR2 LQKENI. The CDR3 DNA follows: TGTGCCAGCTCTCGGGGTTCGATATACGAGCAGTACTTC. It codes for CASSRGSIYEQYF. Full variable domain (outside the CDR3, taken from reference TRBV18 and TRBJ2-7): NAGVMQNPRHLVRRRGQEARLRCSPMKGHSHVYWYRQLPEEGLKFMVYLQKENIIDESGMPKERFSAEFPKEGPSILRIQQVVRGDSAAYFCASSRGSIYEQYFGPGTRLTVT.

The genes are TRBV19 and TRBJ2-5; TRBD2 matches at 7 bases. CDR3 size: 13 residues. CDR1 is LNHDA, CDR2 SQIVND, per germline (reference sequence). V shed 5 bases and J 5 bases; nucleotides not matched to a gene: 5. CDR3 region: CASSVGGWETQYF. Written as DNA, the CDR3 is TGTGCCAGTAGTGTCGGGGGGTGGGAGACCCAGTACTTC. Using reference TRBV19 and TRBJ2-5 for the parts outside the CDR3, the full variable domain is DGGITQSPKYLFRKEGQNVTLSCEQNLNHDAMYWYRQDPGQGLRLIYYSQIVNDFQKGDIAEGYSVSREKKESFPLTVTSAQKNPTAFYLCASSVGGWETQYFGPGTRLLVL.

The chain has TRBV4-3 and TRBJ1-1; 9 bases agree with TRBD1. Germline lookup yields CDR1 LGHNA and CDR2 YSLEER. V lost 4 bases, J lost 6 bases, and 6 bases stayed unmatched. This CDR3 spans 14 amino acids. The CDR3 region is CASSRGQGLPEAFF. The CDR3 nucleotides read TGCGCCAGCAGCCGAGGACAGGGGCTCCCTGAAGCTTTCTTT.

In DNA form, the CDR3 reads TGTGCCAGCAGTCTCCGCCGGGACAGGGGAAACATTCAGTACTTC. Its protein is CASSLRRDRGNIQYF. The chain joins TRBV27 to TRBJ2-4, with 10 bases that match TRBD1. The CDR3 extends over 15 amino acids. CDR1 is MNHEY and CDR2 is SMNVEV in the germline V gene (reference sequence). V dropped 5 bases and J dropped 6; count of bases not matched to a gene: 7.

The chain has TRBV7-9 and TRBJ2-2; 8 nucleotides align to TRBD2. The V gene's germline CDR1 is SEHNR and CDR2 FQNEAQ (reference sequence). This CDR3 has 15 residues. V lost 1 base to trimming and J lost 6 bases; unmatched junction nucleotides: 4. The CDR3 protein is CASSLETGGPGELFF. CDR3 in DNA: TGTGCCAGCAGCTTAGAAACGGGAGGGCCCGGGGAGCTGTTTTTT.

The chain combines TRBV4-2 with TRBJ2-7, with D perhaps matching TRBD2 (6 bases). Trimming stripped 3 bases from V and 6 bases from J, with 9 bases between. CDR3 length: 12 residues. The germline CDR1 and CDR2 sequences are LGHNA and YNFKEQ. The CDR3 DNA is TGTGCCAGCAGCCAGAACGGGGGCGAGCAGTACTTC. Its translation is CASSQNGGEQYF.

This chain joins TRBV5-1 and TRBJ1-4; 8 bases are a match to TRBD1. The CDR3 consists of 14 residues. CDR1 and CDR2 (germline): SGHRS, YFSETQ. Trimming cost V 8 bases and J 3 bases; bases outside gene matches: 6. The CDR3 DNA reads as TGCGCCAGTAAAGGACAGGGCCCTAATGAAAAACTGTTTTTT. This encodes CASKGQGPNEKLFF.

This chain links TRBV4-3 with TRBJ2-7; D call uncertain. The CDR3 covers 14 residues. The V end lost 0 bases, the J end lost 5 bases, and 11 bases lay between the germline ends. Germline lookup yields CDR1 LGHNA and CDR2 YSLEER. As DNA, the CDR3 is TGCGCCAGCAGCCAAGATCTGCGCACTCACGAGCAGTACTTC. Protein product: CASSQDLRTHEQYF.

The CDR3: CASSFGGGSNQPQHF. CDR3 nucleotide sequence: TGTGCCAGCAGTTTTGGGGGGGGTTCCAATCAGCCCCAGCATTTT. The rearrangement links TRBV28 to TRBJ1-5; D may be TRBD1 (5 bases). The germline V gene encodes CDR1 MDHEN and CDR2 SYDVKM. The CDR3 covers 15 residues. With 3 bases removed from V and 3 bases from J, the gap between germline ends came to 12 bases. Drawing the rest from reference TRBV28 and TRBJ1-5, the complete variable domain is DVKVTQSSRYLVKRTGEKVFLECVQDMDHENMFWYRQDPGLGLRLIYFSYDVKMKEKGDIPEGYSVSREKKERFSLILESASTNQTSMYLCASSFGGGSNQPQHFGDGTRLSIL.

The chain combines TRBV7-9 with TRBJ2-7, with 10 positions matching TRBD1. The length of the CDR3 is 16 residues. CDR1 and CDR2 (germline): SEHNR, FQNEAQ (reference sequence). V lost 6 bases to trimming and J lost 5 bases; unmatched junction nucleotides: 13. Here the CDR3 DNA reads TGTGCCAGCAGACCCGCACCTCGACAGGGGGCTGACGAGCAGTACTTC. It translates to CASRPAPRQGADEQYF.

The chain has TRBV6-5 and TRBJ2-7, with D possibly being TRBD1 (6 bases). The CDR3 runs 14 residues. Germline CDR1 is MNHEY and CDR2 is SVGAGI. Trimming took 6 bases from V and 3 from J, leaving 15 bases between them. Written as DNA, the CDR3 is TGTGCCAGCAGACGTGGCGGACAGAGCTACGAGCAGTACTTC. Translating it yields CASRRGGQSYEQYF.